Listed below are T cell receptor beta chains from one sample, sequenced in a study of cytomegalovirus exposure and HLA in healthy donors. Measured with immunoSEQ multiplex PCR; TCRdb has only the in-frame clones, and not every one. The sample includes some 70,000 clones, around four fifths of them seen just once. Sequenced input: PBMCs. These receptors were collected from a man between 25 and 39 years old in good health and CMV-seronegative. The CDR3 runs from the conserved cysteine through the conserved F or W. Fields, in order: CDR3 DNA, CDR3 protein, V gene, clone size, D gene, J gene. D genes are given only for firm matches. Part of the rows lack a size; the others show once, few, many or a class for expanded clones.

TGTGCCAGCACTGCGGGACTCCAAGAGACCCAGTACTTC | CASTAGLQETQYF | TRBV2 | . | . | TRBJ2-5
TGTGCCAGCAGCCAAGATCAGGAGGGAGCCAAAAACATTCAGTACTTC | CASSQDQEGAKNIQYF | TRBV4-2 | . | . | TRBJ2-4
TGCGCCAGCAGCCCTCGGGGGGATCTAGAGAACACTGAAGCTTTCTTT | CASSPRGDLENTEAFF | TRBV5-1 | . | . | TRBJ1-1
TGCGCCAGCAGCCAAGACATGACTAGCGGGAGGGCCGGAAATACGCAGTATTTT | CASSQDMTSGRAGNTQYF | TRBV4-3 | few | TRBD2 | TRBJ2-3
TGTGCCAGCAGCCTGACGCGCGGGGTGAACACTGAAGCTTTCTTT | CASSLTRGVNTEAFF | TRBV6-5 | . | . | TRBJ1-1
TGTGCCAGCAGCAAACAAGGGACAGGGTTATACGAGCAGTACTTC | CASSKQGTGLYEQYF | TRBV7-3 | . | TRBD1 | TRBJ2-7
TGTGCCTGGAGTGTACTTAGGCAGGGAGGTGAAGCTTTCTTT | CAWSVLRQGGEAFF | TRBV30 | . | . | TRBJ1-1
TGTGCCAGCAGTGAAAAAGAGCTTACGAACACCGGGGAGCTGTTTTTT | CASSEKELTNTGELFF | TRBV2 | . | . | TRBJ2-2
TGTGCCAGCAGGGTCGGGGCTAGCGGGACTGAGACCCAGTACTTC | CASRVGASGTETQYF | TRBV7-9 | . | TRBD2 | TRBJ2-5
TGCAGCGCCACATCCAGCGGGGGCACAGATACGCAGTATTTT | CSATSSGGTDTQYF | TRBV29-1 | . | TRBD2 | TRBJ2-3
TGTGCCAGCAGCTTACAGGTTTTACCCCAGTACTTC | CASSLQVLPQYF | TRBV7-2 | . | . | TRBJ2-5
TGTGCCATCTTATTGGAGGAGAACAATGAGCAGTTCTTC | CAILLEENNEQFF | TRBV10-3 | . | . | TRBJ2-1
TGTGCCAGCAGCGTGTCAAAATCAGGGTCCTCTGGAAACACCATATATTTT | CASSVSKSGSSGNTIYF | TRBV9 | once | . | TRBJ1-3
TGTGCCAGCAGCCCCTGGGCCGACAATCAGCCCCAGCATTTT | CASSPWADNQPQHF | TRBV7-8 | . | . | TRBJ1-5
TGCGCCAGCAGCGTCAACAGGGAAACCACAGATACGCAGTATTTT | CASSVNRETTDTQYF | TRBV5-1 | . | . | TRBJ2-3
TGTGCCAGCACCCGGACAGGGGAAGAGAATCAGCCCCAGCATTTT | CASTRTGEENQPQHF | TRBV28 | . | TRBD1 | TRBJ1-5
TGTGCCAGCAGCCCCAACTCTGGCGCGGGGGGTGGGAATGAGCAGTTCTTC | CASSPNSGAGGGNEQFF | TRBV7-3 | once | TRBD2 | TRBJ2-1
TGTGCCAGCAGCTTAACACAGGGACCCTATGGCTACACCTTC | CASSLTQGPYGYTF | TRBV7-9 | . | . | TRBJ1-2
TGTGCCATCAGCAAAACAGGGGAGGTGAGTGACTACGAGCAGTACTTC | CAISKTGEVSDYEQYF | TRBV10-3 | . | . | TRBJ2-7
TGTGCCAGCAGCGTTGGACTAGCAAACACCGGGGAGCTGTTTTTT | CASSVGLANTGELFF | TRBV9 | . | TRBD2 | TRBJ2-2
TGTGCCAGCAGCTTGGCCCCAGCGCTCGAGGTCACAGATACGCAGTATTTT | CASSLAPALEVTDTQYF | TRBV5-6 | . | . | TRBJ2-3
TGTGCCAGCAGCCAAGGGGGGAGGAGCCAAGAGACCCAGTACTTC | CASSQGGRSQETQYF | TRBV4-2 | . | . | TRBJ2-5
TGTGCCAGCACCTACTCCGACAGGGGAGGGCCTGAAGCTTTCTTT | CASTYSDRGGPEAFF | TRBV11-3 | . | TRBD1 | TRBJ1-1
TGCGCCAGCCATGGACAGGGGGCGCCTGGCTACACCTTC | CASHGQGAPGYTF | TRBV4-1 | . | TRBD1 | TRBJ1-2
TGTGCCAGCAGCCCCAGAGGGGGGGGGCCCTCTGTTTCCTACGAGCAGTACTTC | CASSPRGGGPSVSYEQYF | TRBV7-2 | few | . | TRBJ2-7
TGTGCCAGCAGCCAAGTTTACTACAATGAGCAGTTCTTC | CASSQVYYNEQFF | TRBV14 | . | . | TRBJ2-1
TGTGCCAGCAGTGTATCACAGGACTATGGCTACACCTTC | CASSVSQDYGYTF | TRBV6-1 | few | . | TRBJ1-2
TGTGCCAGCAGCTTAGAGGCGGGAGGGCCGATGGAGCAGTTCTTC | CASSLEAGGPMEQFF | TRBV7-3 | . | TRBD2 | TRBJ2-1
TGTGCCTGGATTATGGGAAACACCATATATTTT | CAWIMGNTIYF | TRBV30 | . | . | TRBJ1-3
TGTGCCAGCAGGAGGACTAGCGGGAGTTCCGGTGAGCAGTTCTTC | CASRRTSGSSGEQFF | TRBV7-8 | . | TRBD2 | TRBJ2-1
TGTGCCAGCAGCTTAGCGTCGCGGAGTTCTGGCTACACCTTC | CASSLASRSSGYTF | TRBV11-1 | . | . | TRBJ1-2
TGTGCCAGCAGCATTGGGACAGGGAATAATTCACCCCTCCACTTT | CASSIGTGNNSPLHF | TRBV7-2 | . | TRBD1 | TRBJ1-6
TGTGCCAGCACCGCAATCCGGGGTTTAGGGGAAAAACTGTTTTTT | CASTAIRGLGEKLFF | TRBV5-6 | . | . | TRBJ1-4
TGTGCCAGCAGTCCGGGACAGGGCACAGATACGCAGTATTTT | CASSPGQGTDTQYF | TRBV25-1 | . | TRBD1 | TRBJ2-3
TGTGCCAGCAGTTCCCTTCCACAGGGGTTCGAGACCCAGTACTTC | CASSSLPQGFETQYF | TRBV28 | once | TRBD1 | TRBJ2-5
TGCGCCAGCAGCCTCGGAGGGGCGAGCTCCTACAATGAGCAGTTCTTC | CASSLGGASSYNEQFF | TRBV4-1 | . | . | TRBJ2-1
TGTGCCAGCAGCCAAGGGGGCCTTCCGGGCTACACCTTC | CASSQGGLPGYTF | TRBV7-9 | once | TRBD1 | TRBJ1-2
TGTGCTAGTGGTTTGGTCGGAGCCCGCGAAGCTTTCTTT | CASGLVGAREAFF | TRBV12-5 | . | . | TRBJ1-1
TGTGCCATCAGTGGAGGCTCCTCGAACACCGGGGAGCTGTTTTTT | CAISGGSSNTGELFF | TRBV10-3 | . | . | TRBJ2-2
TGTGCCAGCAGGCCGAGGACTAGCGGATTCACCGGGGAGCTGTTTTTT | CASRPRTSGFTGELFF | TRBV2 | . | TRBD2 | TRBJ2-2
TGTGCCAGCAGCGGACACAACGGACTAGCGGGAGATTCAGATACGCAGTATTTT | CASSGHNGLAGDSDTQYF | TRBV9 | . | TRBD2 | TRBJ2-3
TGTGCCAGTAGTATAAGGGGGCCGAGACAGGGGGCGGGGAATGAGCAGTTCTTC | CASSIRGPRQGAGNEQFF | TRBV19 | . | TRBD1 | TRBJ2-1
TGCGCCAGCAGTTTTGACAGGGGCCGTGACTATGGCTACACCTTC | CASSFDRGRDYGYTF | TRBV5-1 | . | TRBD1 | TRBJ1-2
TGCAGCGTTAAAAAACCGGGACAGCAAACCGGGGAGCTGTTTTTT | CSVKKPGQQTGELFF | TRBV29-1 | few | TRBD1 | TRBJ2-2
TGTGCCAGCAGTTTAAGGGGGCCTAATTCACCCCTCCACTTT | CASSLRGPNSPLHF | TRBV27 | . | TRBD1 | TRBJ1-6
TGTGCCAGCAGGCAAGGGGGCCACGATGGTGGGAACTATGGCTACACCTTC | CASRQGGHDGGNYGYTF | TRBV28 | . | TRBD1 | TRBJ1-2
TGTGCCAGCAGCTCGACAGGTTTTAGTCTTAACACCATATATTTT | CASSSTGFSLNTIYF | TRBV2 | . | . | TRBJ1-3